Listed here are 2 T cell receptor beta chains from one sample, sequenced in a study of blood T cell repertoires in COVID-19. Method: immunoSEQ multiplex PCR; TCRdb's copy keeps in-frame clones and lacks some. Of roughly 95,000 clones detected, approximately 81% appear once; the ten largest clones hold 3.5% to 5%. The specimen was peripheral blood. These receptors all come from a man between 60 and 75 years old with acute or convalescent COVID-19.

The chain carries TRBV5-6 and TRBJ1-3, with no clear D. This CDR3 comprises 15 residues. Looked up from germline, CDR1 is SGHDT and CDR2 is YYEEEE. Trimming took 5 bases from V and 0 from J, leaving 12 bases between them. CDR3 DNA: TGTGCCAGCAGTCCGGGGAGCGGCTCTGGAAACACCATATATTTT. Its protein is CASSPGSGSGNTIYF.

The chain combines TRBV3-1 (or the pseudogene TRBV3-2) with TRBJ1-4, with D maybe TRBD1 (5 bases). The germline CDR1 and CDR2 sequences are LGHDT and YNNKEL (reference sequence). The CDR3 runs 14 residues. Trimming removed 2 bases from V and 7 bases from J, with 11 bases in between. The CDR3 sequence: CASSQWQGGEKLFF. CDR3 sequence (DNA): TGTGCCAGCAGCCAATGGCAGGGCGGTGAAAAACTGTTTTTT.